Each of the 23 T cell receptor beta chains below was sequenced from the same sample in a study of vaccination effects on CD4 cells after COVID-19. Sequencing used immunoSEQ multiplex PCR; TCRdb keeps in-frame clones, though not all of them. This sample has roughly 16,000 clones, with more than 75% found just once. What these receptors recognize is not known. Before sequencing, viral peptide pools were used by the ViraFEST assay to expand antigen-specific CD4+ T cells. CD4+ T cells were isolated after around 10 days of culture. Two doses of BNT162b2 or mRNA-1273 vaccine were administered to participants. The sample in question was CD4+ T cells from PBMCs cultured with HCoV-NL63 spike peptides, obtained after COVID-19 vaccination. The origin of the receptors is a human donor who received a COVID-19 vaccine.

The chain uses TRBV5-1 and TRBJ2-3; TRBD2 might be the D (6 bases). The CDR3 is 15 residues long. In germline, CDR1 is SGHRS, CDR2 YFSETQ. V lost 1 base to trimming and J lost 6 bases, with 15 bases between them. CDR3 loop: CASSLRTGVADTQYF. The CDR3 coding sequence is TGCGCCAGCAGCTTGAGGACGGGGGTGGCGGATACGCAGTATTTT.

This rearrangement joins TRBV11-2 to TRBJ2-3; D unresolved. CDR3 length: 16 residues. Germline V lookup: CDR1 SGHAT, CDR2 FQNNGV. Trimming stripped 1 base from V and 2 bases from J, with 13 bases between. Written as DNA, the CDR3 is TGTGCCAGCAGCTTAGGGGCTGCATTTAACACAGATACGCAGTATTTT. Its translation: CASSLGAAFNTDTQYF.

This clone has just one count. Distinct nucleotide sequences in the sample also encode this CDR3. The chain couples TRBV28 to TRBJ1-2; D unresolved. This CDR3 spans 13 amino acids. V was pared by 6 bases and J by 5 bases, with 13 bases between. Germline values: CDR1 MDHEN, CDR2 SYDVKM. The CDR3 DNA sequence: TGTGCCAGCAGCCTCAGTTTACTTTATGGCTACACCTTC. It translates to CASSLSLLYGYTF.

The CDR3 nucleotides are TGTGCCAGCAGTTGGGCCCTTAGCGGGGGGCGCACAGATACGCAGTATTTT. Translation: CASSWALSGGRTDTQYF. The rearrangement uses TRBV6-2 or TRBV6-3 and TRBJ2-3; 10 nucleotides align to TRBD2. The CDR3 loop spans 17 amino acids. The V and J ends lost 4 bases and 1 base, in that order; junction bases with no gene match: 8. Germline V gene lookup returns CDR1 MNHEY and CDR2 SVGEGT.

This clone was picked up a small number of times. The V gene is TRBV9, the J gene TRBJ2-1; D unclear. The CDR3 covers 12 residues. CDR1 is SGDLS, CDR2 YYNGEE, per germline. With 5 bases removed from V and 4 bases from J, the gap between germline ends came to 7 bases. The CDR3 coding sequence is TGTGCCAGCAGTGTATCTTACAATGAGCAGTTCTTC. Encoded protein: CASSVSYNEQFF.

The CDR3 reads CASSWKGGDTQYF. In nucleotides, the CDR3 is TGTGCCAGCAGCTGGAAAGGGGGTGATACGCAGTATTTT. This chain uses TRBV5-5 with TRBJ2-3, with D possibly being TRBD1 (6 bases). The germline V gene has CDR1 SGHKS and CDR2 YYEKEE (reference sequence). Between the trimmed V and J ends, which lost 3 bases and 6 bases, there was a span of 11 bases. The CDR3 totals 13 residues.

The chain couples TRBV5-1 to TRBJ2-5; possibly TRBD2 for D (6 bases). CDR3 size: 14 residues. Germline CDR1 reads SGHRS; CDR2 reads YFSETQ. V was trimmed by 7 bases and J by 2 bases, leaving 15 bases between them. The CDR3 reads CASERMGGQETQYF. CDR3 nucleotides: TGCGCCAGCGAAAGGATGGGGGGACAAGAGACCCAGTACTTC.

This sequence joins TRBV5-4 and TRBJ2-7; TRBD1 agrees at 11 bases. CDR1 is SGHNT, CDR2 YYREEE, per germline (reference sequence). V was clipped by 4 bases and J by 4 bases; unmatched bases: 4. This CDR3 contains 14 residues. CDR3 residues: CASSTDRGLYEQYF. Here the CDR3 DNA reads TGTGCCAGCAGCACGGACAGGGGGCTGTACGAGCAGTACTTC.

V usage is TRBV6-6 and J usage is TRBJ2-7, with D maybe TRBD1 (6 bases). The V gene's germline CDR1 is MNHNY and CDR2 SVGAGI (reference sequence). The CDR3 runs 13 residues. Trimming stripped 6 bases from V and 1 base from J, with 10 bases between. CDR3 protein: CASRPQGSYEQYF. CDR3 sequence (DNA): TGTGCCAGCAGGCCACAGGGTTCCTACGAGCAGTACTTC.

In this sample, this clone turned up a few times. CDR3 in amino acids: CSASPGAENSPLHF. DNA for the CDR3: TGCAGTGCTAGTCCTGGGGCGGAAAATTCACCCCTCCACTTT. The chain uses TRBV20-1 and TRBJ1-6; perhaps TRBD1 as D (5 bases). CDR3 size: 14 residues. Per germline, CDR1 DFQATT and CDR2 SNEGSKA (reference sequence). V was pared by 3 bases and J by 7 bases, with 13 bases between.

V and J are TRBV27 and TRBJ2-2, with 8 bases lining up with TRBD1. The V and J ends lost 3 bases and 1 base, in that order; junction bases with no gene match: 10. The V gene's germline CDR1 is MNHEY and CDR2 SMNVEV (reference sequence). The CDR3 covers 18 residues. CDR3 sequence: CASSFGFPGTGNTGELFF. The CDR3 DNA sequence: TGTGCCAGCAGTTTCGGTTTTCCCGGGACAGGGAACACCGGGGAGCTGTTTTTT.

The chain recombines TRBV2 with TRBJ2-6, with D maybe TRBD1 (5 bases). This CDR3 has 15 residues. The germline V gene encodes CDR1 SNHLY and CDR2 FYNNEI. V was clipped by 4 bases and J by 0 bases, with 7 bases between them. Here the CDR3 DNA reads TGTGCCAGCAGTGCAGGGCTCTCTGGGGCCAACGTCCTGACTTTC. Residues: CASSAGLSGANVLTF. The variable domain in full, completed from reference TRBV2 and TRBJ2-6, reads EPEVTQTPSHQVTQMGQEVILRCVPISNHLYFYWYRQILGQKVEFLVSFYNNEISEKSEIFDDQFSVERPDGSNFTLKIRSTKLEDSAMYFCASSAGLSGANVLTFGAGSRLTVL.

This chain joins TRBV6-5 and TRBJ2-7, with no clear D. With 6 bases removed from V and 9 bases from J, the gap between germline ends came to 15 bases. The CDR3 extends over 12 amino acids. Germline V gene lookup returns CDR1 MNHEY and CDR2 SVGAGI. The chain's CDR3 is CASRKAPLGQYF. DNA of the CDR3: TGTGCCAGCAGGAAGGCCCCTCTGGGGCAGTACTTC.

The chain carries TRBV29-1 and TRBJ2-5; D ambiguous. CDR3 length: 12 amino acids. CDR1 and CDR2 (germline): SQVTM, ANQGSEA. With 4 bases removed from V and 2 bases from J, the gap between germline ends came to 8 bases. The CDR3 nucleotides are TGCAGCGTTGTCGGGTGGCAAGAGACCCAGTACTTC. Amino acid sequence: CSVVGWQETQYF.

This clone was seen just once. This chain joins TRBV28 and TRBJ2-2; 9 bases align to TRBD1. V shed 7 bases and J 7 bases; nucleotides not matched to a gene: 13. This CDR3 comprises 16 residues. CDR1 is MDHEN and CDR2 is SYDVKM in the germline V gene. CDR3 loop: CASTTGQGGIHGELFF. CDR3 in DNA: TGTGCCAGCACCACGGGACAGGGAGGTATCCACGGGGAGCTGTTTTTT.

The V and J genes are TRBV6-5 and TRBJ1-6; the D is unclear. The CDR3 totals 16 residues. Trimming removed 0 bases at V and 8 bases at J, with 14 bases between. The germline V gene has CDR1 MNHEY and CDR2 SVGAGI. CDR3 DNA: TGTGCCAGCAGTTACTCGCTCAGCCTTATCGATTCACCCCTCCACTTT. Translating it yields CASSYSLSLIDSPLHF.

The chain uses TRBV6-5 and TRBJ2-6, with D hard to call. The CDR3 length is 16 residues. The V and J ends lost 0 bases and 4 bases respectively, with 10 bases between them. Germline values: CDR1 MNHEY, CDR2 SVGAGI. DNA for the CDR3: TGTGCCAGCAGTTACTCGATAGGGCTCGGGGCCAACGTCCTGACTTTC. This translates into CASSYSIGLGANVLTF.

This clone has a handful of counts. This chain uses TRBV7-2 with TRBJ1-6, with 10 bases fitting TRBD1. Germline V gene lookup returns CDR1 SGHTA and CDR2 FQGNSA. The CDR3 is made up of 15 amino acids. With 6 bases clipped from V and 7 bases from J, the junction kept 6 bases outside the gene matches. The CDR3 nucleotides read TGTGCCAGCAGTCAATTGGACAGGGGGAATTCACCCCTCCACTTT. It encodes CASSQLDRGNSPLHF.

The chain is built from TRBV4-2 and TRBJ2-5, with 13 bases identical to TRBD2. CDR3 length equals 18 residues. The ends lost 0 bases at V and 2 bases at J; junction bases unmatched: 6. Looked up from germline, CDR1 is LGHNA and CDR2 is YNFKEQ. CDR3 in DNA: TGTGCCAGCAGCCAAGAGACTAGCGGGGGGACAATGCAAGAGACCCAGTACTTC. This sequence encodes CASSQETSGGTMQETQYF.

The gene calls are TRBV7-9 and TRBJ2-7, with D perhaps matching TRBD2 (6 bases). Trimming pared 2 bases from V and 2 bases from J, leaving 7 bases between. This CDR3 is 13 amino acids long. Germline loops: CDR1 SEHNR, CDR2 FQNEAQ (reference sequence). The CDR3 loop is CASSLSGAYEQYF. The CDR3 coding sequence is TGTGCCAGCAGCTTATCGGGAGCCTACGAGCAGTACTTC.

The J gene is TRBJ1-1, the V gene TRBV12-3 or TRBV12-4; a possible D gene is TRBD1 (5 bases). This CDR3 region has 13 residues. Trimming stripped 5 bases from V and 6 bases from J, with 13 bases between. The CDR3 DNA reads as TGTGCCAGCAGTCCCCGGGGGATTTCTGAAGCTTTCTTT. This translates into CASSPRGISEAFF.

CDR3 in amino acids: CASSLVILAGTDTQYF. The CDR3 DNA reads TGCGCCAGCAGCCTTGTCATTCTAGCGGGCACAGATACGCAGTATTTT. The genes are TRBV5-1 and TRBJ2-3, with 7 bases lining up with TRBD2. V shed 4 bases and J 1 base; nucleotides not matched to a gene: 9. CDR1 is SGHRS and CDR2 is YFSETQ in the germline V gene. The CDR3 has 16 residues.

The chain links TRBV5-1 to TRBJ1-3; D may be TRBD1 (5 bases). CDR3 length equals 15 residues. CDR1 and CDR2 (germline): SGHRS, YFSETQ. The germline V and J ends were trimmed by 3 bases and 4 bases, with 14 bases remaining between them. This CDR3 reads CASSSGPAGGNTIYF. The CDR3 DNA is TGCGCCAGCAGCTCCGGTCCCGCAGGGGGAAACACCATATATTTT.